This T cell receptor beta chain originates from a study of cytomegalovirus exposure and HLA in healthy donors. Amplification used 60 Vbeta primers and 13 Jbeta primers. Only in-frame clones appear in the TCRdb table, and some are missing; sequencing was by immunoSEQ multiplex PCR. The sample has 95,000 to 100,000 clones; about 74% are singletons. CDR3 length equals 17 residues. CDR1 is SGHVS, CDR2 FQNEAQ, per germline. J gave up 2 bases and V 2 bases, and 8 bases lay outside the gene matches. The study sampled nominally healthy donors, though unrecorded immune exposures were likely. Comment on this clone: Its antigen is not known.

Findings and caveats of the study: A few CMV-associated chains were confirmed in vitro to be specific for CMV antigens. Equally common other TCR beta chains were less clonally expanded than HLA-associated ones, a later analysis found.

V and J are TRBV7-8 and TRBJ2-3; TRBD2 aligns across 9 bases. The TCR sequence derives from a man aged 55 to 70 in good health and CMV-seropositive. The sample taken for sequencing was PBMCs. The CDR3, as DNA: TGTGCCAGCAGCTTACCAGCGACTAGCGGATTCACAGATACGCAGTATTTT. Protein sequence: CASSLPATSGFTDTQYF.